A selection of T cell receptor beta chains follows, all from one sample in a study of CD8+CD57+ T cells in acquired aplastic anemia. TCRdb reprocessed the reads with MiXCR, giving one entry per CDR3 protein. The sample shows approximately 250,000 distinct CDR3 sequences, around 82% of them seen only once. Specimen: sorted CD4+, CD8+, or CD8+CD57+ T cells (not recorded which) from PBMCs. The receptors were gathered from a human donor with aplastic anemia. Both conserved end residues are part of each CDR3. Each record gives: V gene, J gene, CDR3 protein.

V gene: TRBV7-2; J gene: TRBJ2-1; CDR3 protein: CASSLHGDAQVF
V gene: TRBV7-6; J gene: TRBJ2-5; CDR3 protein: CASSLAPGTTYDQYF
V gene: TRBV9; J gene: TRBJ2-3; CDR3 protein: CASGGGGTNQYYF
V gene: TRBV7-3; J gene: TRBJ2-2; CDR3 protein: CASSLVPGELSF
V gene: TRBV7-9; J gene: TRBJ2-7; CDR3 protein: CAGQGARENQEHGF
V gene: TRBV9; J gene: TRBJ2-3; CDR3 protein: CASSVDSASDKSHF
V gene: TRBV7-9; J gene: TRBJ2-3; CDR3 protein: CASGLGGTDGQYF
V gene: TRBV9; J gene: TRBJ2-7; CDR3 protein: CASGGAGKFYEQYF
V gene: TRBV7-3; J gene: TRBJ1-2; CDR3 protein: CASSPRDTGNTF
V gene: TRBV9; J gene: TRBJ2-1; CDR3 protein: CASSPRMGGDNEQQFF
V gene: TRBV7-8; J gene: TRBJ2-5; CDR3 protein: CASSRASGQETQYF
V gene: TRBV2; J gene: TRBJ2-3; CDR3 protein: CASRYTVLAGVPDTQYF
V gene: TRBV7-9; J gene: TRBJ1-2; CDR3 protein: CASSDGQAYYDYTF
V gene: TRBV2; J gene: TRBJ1-5; CDR3 protein: CASKRTVNQPQHF
V gene: TRBV9; J gene: TRBJ2-1; CDR3 protein: CASSEVEGGQETLF
V gene: TRBV5-5; J gene: TRBJ2-7; CDR3 protein: CASSWLEVGTYEQYF
V gene: TRBV7-8; J gene: TRBJ2-7; CDR3 protein: CASSFPGGGAAQYYEQYF
V gene: TRBV7-2; J gene: TRBJ2-1; CDR3 protein: CASSLTGGADNEHFF
V gene: TRBV15; J gene: TRBJ2-7; CDR3 protein: CASSDRVLGYEQYF
V gene: TRBV7-8; J gene: TRBJ2-1; CDR3 protein: CASSLERGGDSEDQFF
V gene: TRBV9; J gene: TRBJ2-3; CDR3 protein: CASSVGTDTEYFQYF
V gene: TRBV19; J gene: TRBJ1-2; CDR3 protein: CASSKGQGAYGYTF
V gene: TRBV11-3; J gene: TRBJ2-5; CDR3 protein: CASHVALTAQYF
V gene: TRBV6-4; J gene: TRBJ1-1; CDR3 protein: CASMGEGQTLNTEAFF
V gene: TRBV19; J gene: TRBJ2-7; CDR3 protein: CASSIDSSYEQYF
V gene: TRBV7-8; J gene: TRBJ2-5; CDR3 protein: CASGDGGTETQSFYF
V gene: TRBV11-1; J gene: TRBJ2-3; CDR3 protein: CASSLRDTGPDTQYF
V gene: TRBV2; J gene: TRBJ2-3; CDR3 protein: CCAGGVGSDTQYF
V gene: TRBV7-9; J gene: TRBJ2-3; CDR3 protein: CASSLAGYPYTQYF
V gene: TRBV5-8; J gene: TRBJ2-1; CDR3 protein: CASSLLTGQYNEQFF
V gene: TRBV7-2; J gene: TRBJ1-2; CDR3 protein: CASSWWRDRVTDYTF
V gene: TRBV11-3; J gene: TRBJ2-1; CDR3 protein: CASSLDRTADEQLF
V gene: TRBV7-4; J gene: TRBJ2-3; CDR3 protein: CASSNAQGPQKPYF
V gene: TRBV9; J gene: TRBJ2-3; CDR3 protein: CASGFAGTDTPYYF
V gene: TRBV7-2; J gene: TRBJ1-6; CDR3 protein: CASSFQAYSAPLHF
V gene: TRBV7-2; J gene: TRBJ1-2; CDR3 protein: CASSLRGGGLDYGYTF
V gene: TRBV11-2; J gene: TRBJ2-5; CDR3 protein: CASSGYGYKETQYF
V gene: TRBV5-6; J gene: TRBJ2-1; CDR3 protein: CASSLGSSGGGEQFF
V gene: TRBV29-1; J gene: TRBJ1-2; CDR3 protein: CSVVLTGGKANYGYTF
V gene: TRBV2; J gene: TRBJ2-3; CDR3 protein: CASGDGGTATQYFF
V gene: TRBV6-2/TRBV6-3; J gene: TRBJ2-1; CDR3 protein: CASSYRSSGRSDEQFF
V gene: TRBV6-4; J gene: TRBJ2-7; CDR3 protein: CASRPIAGGFNEQYF
V gene: TRBV15; J gene: TRBJ2-2; CDR3 protein: CATSGPRGHTGELFF
V gene: TRBV11-2; J gene: TRBJ1-1; CDR3 protein: CASSNKVAPAGQANTEAFF
V gene: TRBV4-1; J gene: TRBJ1-4; CDR3 protein: CASRTGGEKLFF
V gene: TRBV7-8; J gene: TRBJ2-3; CDR3 protein: CGASGAGGPDTQYF
V gene: TRBV29-1; J gene: TRBJ1-4; CDR3 protein: CSVGQGDSTNEKLFF
V gene: TRBV7-6; J gene: TRBJ2-3; CDR3 protein: CASTLGRVPSAHYF
V gene: TRBV5-6; J gene: TRBJ2-3; CDR3 protein: CASSLLGGDHTDTQYF
V gene: TRBV10-3; J gene: TRBJ2-7; CDR3 protein: CAGRVTYSGYEQYF
V gene: TRBV9; J gene: TRBJ1-1; CDR3 protein: CASGTGGTGVNTEAFF
V gene: TRBV2; J gene: TRBJ1-2; CDR3 protein: CASSFGRGGAYVYTF
V gene: TRBV9; J gene: TRBJ1-2; CDR3 protein: CASSLGTGGYEERYTF
V gene: TRBV7-9; J gene: TRBJ1-5; CDR3 protein: CASSSDLIGNQPQHF
V gene: TRBV9; J gene: TRBJ1-2; CDR3 protein: CASSGEGDPKDGYTF
V gene: TRBV2; J gene: TRBJ2-5; CDR3 protein: CASGEGGTDTQYFF
V gene: TRBV7-2; J gene: TRBJ2-1; CDR3 protein: CASSFNRDNEQFF
V gene: TRBV7-2; J gene: TRBJ1-2; CDR3 protein: CASSLERDGPVYGYTF
V gene: TRBV7-9; J gene: TRBJ1-1; CDR3 protein: CASSPLGDHDQYVFF